This TCR beta chain was recorded in a study of CD8+ T cells in alopecia areata. The sample holds a few counts of this clone. The antigen is unknown. This same CDR3 is encoded by further DNA sequences in the sample. Trimming took off 2 bases at V and 5 bases at J, with 4 bases between the two ends. The CDR3 contains 12 residues. Germline loops: CDR1 SEHNR, CDR2 FQNEAQ (reference sequence). Sorting separated CD4+ and CD8+ T cells out of PBMCs. General study points: Sequence data from scalp samples additionally include resident alphabeta T cells of normal skin. Higher clonality and more expanded CD8+ clones appeared in lesional than normal scalp.

Following extraction, RNA underwent reverse transcription to cDNA, which served as the sequencing template. Sequencing was performed with immunoSEQ multiplex PCR; in TCRdb, only in-frame clones are kept and a portion is missing. The profile shows about 200,000 clones, roughly 56% of them singletons. The chain employs TRBV7-9 and TRBJ2-1; D is undetermined. The receptor was isolated from a human donor in good health. The source material was CD8+ T cells sorted from blood. Written as DNA, the CDR3 is TGTGCCAGCAGCTTATCTGACAATGAGCAGTTCTTC. Translation: CASSLSDNEQFF.